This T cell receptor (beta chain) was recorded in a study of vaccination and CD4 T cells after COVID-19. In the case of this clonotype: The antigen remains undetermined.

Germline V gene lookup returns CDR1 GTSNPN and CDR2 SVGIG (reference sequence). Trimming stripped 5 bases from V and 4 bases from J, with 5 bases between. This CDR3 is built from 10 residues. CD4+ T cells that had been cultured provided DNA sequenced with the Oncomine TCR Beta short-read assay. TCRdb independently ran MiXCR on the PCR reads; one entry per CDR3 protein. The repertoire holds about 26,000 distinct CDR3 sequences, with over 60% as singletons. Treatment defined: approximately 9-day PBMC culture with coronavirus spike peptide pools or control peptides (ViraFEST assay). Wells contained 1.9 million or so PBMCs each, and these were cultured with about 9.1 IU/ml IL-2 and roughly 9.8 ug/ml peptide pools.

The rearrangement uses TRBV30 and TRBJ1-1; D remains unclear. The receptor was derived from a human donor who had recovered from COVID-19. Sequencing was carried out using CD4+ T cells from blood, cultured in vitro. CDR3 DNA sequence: TGTGCCTGGGGGTCCACTGAAGCTTTCTTT. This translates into CAWGSTEAFF.